The present T cell receptor (beta chain) was sequenced within a study of control samples from healthy donors and cancer patients. Trimming left V 1 base short and J 1 base short, with 11 bases between. In germline, CDR1 is KGHSH, CDR2 LQKENI. The CDR3 is made up of 15 amino acids. TCRdb's table, derived via immunoSEQ multiplex PCR, lists solely in-frame clones and lacks some. This sample has almost 40,000 clones, with about 86% found just once. The sample was PBMCs. V gene TRBV18 combines with J gene TRBJ2-7; a possible D gene is TRBD1 (5 bases). This clonotype was sampled from a woman aged 60-70 years with lung cancer. The CDR3 loop is CASSPRRGESYEQYF. CDR3 sequence (DNA): TGTGCCAGCTCACCACGTAGGGGCGAGTCCTACGAGCAGTACTTC.